The 11 T cell receptor beta chains reported below all come from one sample, sequenced in a study of shared clonotypes between healthy human individuals. The data were produced by immunoSEQ multiplex PCR, yet TCRdb's version contains in-frame clones alone and is incomplete. The sample carries about 1 million clones, about 76% recorded once. The material sequenced was memory CD4+ T cells sorted from blood. Subset of the sample: CD45RA-negative fraction. These receptors were obtained from a man aged 18-30 years in good health.

V usage is TRBV30 and J usage is TRBJ1-6, with 7 nucleotides matching TRBD1. The junction had 4 bases not matched to a gene; V was cut back by 6 bases and J by 5 bases. The CDR3 covers 13 residues. Germline assignment: CDR1 GTSNPN and CDR2 SVGIG (reference sequence). This CDR3 reads CACTQGNNSPLHF. CDR3 bases: TGTGCCTGCACACAGGGGAATAATTCACCCCTCCACTTT. The whole variable domain, filled in from reference TRBV30 and TRBJ1-6, reads SQTIHQWPATLVQPVGSPLSLECTVEGTSNPNLYWYRQAAGRGLQLLFYSVGIGQISSEVPQNLSASRPQDRQFILSSKKLLLSDSGFYLCACTQGNNSPLHFGNGTRLTVT.

The V call is TRBV19, the J call TRBJ1-5; D gene ambiguous. The CDR3 is made up of 15 amino acids. Per germline, CDR1 LNHDA and CDR2 SQIVND (reference sequence). With 2 bases removed from V and 1 base from J, the gap between germline ends came to 9 bases. In DNA, the CDR3 is TGTGCCAGTAGTATAATCCCAGCCAGCAATCAGCCCCAGCATTTT. It is translated as CASSIIPASNQPQHF.

V and J are TRBV7-9 and TRBJ2-7; TRBD1 agrees at 9 bases. Germline loops: CDR1 SEHNR, CDR2 FQNEAQ (reference sequence). The CDR3 has 15 amino acids. This CDR3 is CALHLLTGGPYEQYF. The CDR3 coding sequence is TGTGCTCTGCACCTCCTAACAGGGGGCCCCTACGAGCAGTACTTC.

The chain joins TRBV28 to TRBJ1-2; D not certain. V was pared by 5 bases and J by 4 bases, with 17 bases between. The CDR3 runs 15 residues. Germline CDR1 and CDR2: MDHEN and SYDVKM. The CDR3: CASSTASTGSYGYTF. CDR3 in DNA: TGTGCCAGCAGTACCGCGTCTACGGGTAGCTATGGCTACACCTTC.

The V gene is TRBV7-9, the J gene TRBJ2-2; 9 nucleotides align to TRBD1. V was clipped by 5 bases and J by 7 bases; unmatched bases: 14. Germline loops: CDR1 SEHNR, CDR2 FQNEAQ (reference sequence). This CDR3 region has 17 residues. Here the CDR3 reads CASSGESGTGSIGELFF. The CDR3 region has the DNA TGTGCCAGCAGCGGCGAGAGTGGGACAGGGTCGATCGGGGAGCTGTTTTTT.

The rearrangement links TRBV5-1 to TRBJ2-7; D is ambiguous. Germline V lookup: CDR1 SGHRS, CDR2 YFSETQ. The CDR3 spans 12 residues. The ends were cut back, 0 bases at V and 3 bases at J, with 4 bases in the middle. The CDR3, as DNA: TGCGCCAGCAGCTTGGAGAACTACGAGCAGTACTTC. Protein product: CASSLENYEQYF.

This clone was counted between two and nine times. This rearrangement joins TRBV5-4 to TRBJ1-2; 9 nucleotides agree with TRBD1. The germline V gene encodes CDR1 SGHNT and CDR2 YYREEE (reference sequence). The CDR3 runs 16 residues. Unmatched junction bases numbered 14, after V lost 4 bases and J lost 7 bases. The CDR3 sequence is CASSGTGTGLLPGYTF. CDR3 DNA: TGTGCCAGCAGCGGAACCGGGACAGGGCTTTTGCCTGGCTACACCTTC. The variable domain in full, with the rest retrieved from reference TRBV5-4 and TRBJ1-2, is ETGVTQSPTHLIKTRGQQVTLRCSSQSGHNTVSWYQQALGQGPQFIFQYYREEENGRGNFPPRFSGLQFPNYSSELNVNALELDDSALYLCASSGTGTGLLPGYTFGSGTRLTVV.

V usage is TRBV29-1 and J usage is TRBJ1-2; maybe TRBD1 (6 bases). With 3 bases removed from V and 4 bases from J, the gap between germline ends came to 9 bases. This CDR3 region has 12 residues. The germline gives CDR1 SQVTM, CDR2 ANQGSEA. The CDR3 nucleotides read TGCAGCGTTGATACAGGGACCTATGGCTACACCTTC. Translated: CSVDTGTYGYTF.

The CDR3 nucleotides are TGTGCCAGCAGCCAACTCCAATCAGTCCTCCACTTT. Translating gives CASSQLQSVLHF. This chain links TRBV14 with TRBJ1-6; no clear D gene. The CDR3 runs 12 residues. V was trimmed by 2 bases and J by 15 bases, leaving 11 bases between them. Germline V CDR1 and CDR2: SGHDN, FVKESK.

The rearrangement joins TRBV18 to TRBJ2-2; weak D call: TRBD2 (6 bases). The germline V and J ends were trimmed by 3 bases and 4 bases, with 15 bases remaining between them. There are 16 residues in the CDR3. The germline gives CDR1 KGHSH, CDR2 LQKENI. The CDR3 nucleotides read TGTGCCAGCTCACCCATGGGGGGATTCGGCACCGGGGAGCTGTTTTTT. Amino acids: CASSPMGGFGTGELFF.

V and J are TRBV6-5 and TRBJ1-2; possible D gene TRBD1, 5 bases. Per the germline V gene, CDR1 is MNHEY and CDR2 is SVGAGI. V shed 7 bases and J shed 7 bases, with 13 bases lying between them. The CDR3 contains 12 residues. The CDR3 DNA sequence: TGTGCCAGCACCCCCAGGGATGGTGGCTACACCTTC. Its protein product is CASTPRDGGYTF.